Given below is one TCR beta chain in context. Its antigen is undetermined. This sample was taken from a study of shared clonotypes between healthy human individuals. Study-level points and caveats: Clonotype sharing among donors was thought likely to change with sequencing depth. Clonotypes shared by all four donors outscored non-shared clonotypes in generation probability.

Deep-level assay runs were performed. The method was immunoSEQ multiplex PCR; TCRdb's version includes in-frame clones alone and lacks a portion of them. The table lists 950,000 to 1,100,000 clones, 65% to 75% of them singletons. Trimming removed 5 bases from V and 6 bases from J, with 13 bases in between. Germline V CDR1 and CDR2: SGHNT, YENEEA. The CDR3 runs 14 residues. V and J are TRBV11-3 and TRBJ2-2; unclear D gene. The sample consisted of memory CD4+ T cells sorted from blood. Subset described: CD45RA-negative fraction. This clonotype originated in a man between 18 and 29 years old in good health. The CDR3 protein is CASSQRNHAGELFF. The CDR3 coding sequence is TGTGCCAGCAGCCAACGAAACCACGCCGGGGAGCTGTTTTTT.